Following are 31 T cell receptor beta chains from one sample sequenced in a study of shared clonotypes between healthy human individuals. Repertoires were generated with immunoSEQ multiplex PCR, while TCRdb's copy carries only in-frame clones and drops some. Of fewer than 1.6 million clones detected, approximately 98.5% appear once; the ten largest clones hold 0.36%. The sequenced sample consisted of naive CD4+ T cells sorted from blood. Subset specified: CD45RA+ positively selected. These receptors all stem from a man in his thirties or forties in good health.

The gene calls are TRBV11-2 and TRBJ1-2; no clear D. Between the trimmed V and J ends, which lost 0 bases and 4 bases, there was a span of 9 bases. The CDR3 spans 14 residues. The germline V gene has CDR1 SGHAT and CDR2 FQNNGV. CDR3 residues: CASSLDVPLYGYTF. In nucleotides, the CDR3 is TGTGCCAGCAGCTTAGATGTTCCACTCTATGGCTACACCTTC.

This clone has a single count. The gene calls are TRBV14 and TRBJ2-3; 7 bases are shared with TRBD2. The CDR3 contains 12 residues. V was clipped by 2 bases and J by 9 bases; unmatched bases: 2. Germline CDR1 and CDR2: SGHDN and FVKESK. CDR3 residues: CASSQTSVTQYF. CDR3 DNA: TGTGCCAGCAGCCAAACTAGCGTCACGCAGTATTTT.

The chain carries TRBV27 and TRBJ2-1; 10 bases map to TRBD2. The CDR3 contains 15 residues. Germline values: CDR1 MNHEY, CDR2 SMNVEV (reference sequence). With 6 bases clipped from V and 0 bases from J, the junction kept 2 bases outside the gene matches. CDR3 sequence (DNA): TGTGCCAGCAGACCTAGCGGGAGCTCCTACAATGAGCAGTTCTTC. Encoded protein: CASRPSGSSYNEQFF.

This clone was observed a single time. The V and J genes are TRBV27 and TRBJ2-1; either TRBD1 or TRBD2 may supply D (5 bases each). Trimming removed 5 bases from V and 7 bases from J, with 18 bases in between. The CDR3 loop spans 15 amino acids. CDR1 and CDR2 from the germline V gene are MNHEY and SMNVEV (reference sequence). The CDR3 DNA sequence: TGTGCCAGCAGTCCAACCGGGACGCCTCGTAATGAGCAGTTCTTC. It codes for CASSPTGTPRNEQFF.

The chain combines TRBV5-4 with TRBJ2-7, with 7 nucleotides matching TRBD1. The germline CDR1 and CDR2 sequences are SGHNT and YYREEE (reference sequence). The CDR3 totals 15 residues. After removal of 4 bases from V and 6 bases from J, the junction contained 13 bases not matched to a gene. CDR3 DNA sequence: TGTGCCAGCAGCCGAATAGACAGGGTCGGTTCCGAGCAGTACTTC. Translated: CASSRIDRVGSEQYF.

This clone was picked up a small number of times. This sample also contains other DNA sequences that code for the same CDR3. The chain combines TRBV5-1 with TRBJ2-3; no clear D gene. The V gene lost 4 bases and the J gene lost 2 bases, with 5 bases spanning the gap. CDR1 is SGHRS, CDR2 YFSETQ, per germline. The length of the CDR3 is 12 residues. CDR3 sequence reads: CASSLNTDTQYF. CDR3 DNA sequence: TGCGCCAGCAGCCTCAACACAGATACGCAGTATTTT.

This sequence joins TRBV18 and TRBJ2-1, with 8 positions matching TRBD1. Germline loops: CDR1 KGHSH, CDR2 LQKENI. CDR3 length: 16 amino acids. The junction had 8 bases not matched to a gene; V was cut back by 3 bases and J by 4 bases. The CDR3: CASSPYRDRTYNEQFF. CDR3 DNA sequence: TGTGCCAGCTCACCCTACCGGGACAGGACATACAATGAGCAGTTCTTC. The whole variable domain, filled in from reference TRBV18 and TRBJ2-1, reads NAGVMQNPRHLVRRRGQEARLRCSPMKGHSHVYWYRQLPEEGLKFMVYLQKENIIDESGMPKERFSAEFPKEGPSILRIQQVVRGDSAAYFCASSPYRDRTYNEQFFGPGTRLTVL.

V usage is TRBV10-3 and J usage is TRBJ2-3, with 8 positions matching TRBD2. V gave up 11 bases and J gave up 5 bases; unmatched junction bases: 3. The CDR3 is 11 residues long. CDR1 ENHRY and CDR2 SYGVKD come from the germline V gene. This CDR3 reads CAARGGDTQYF. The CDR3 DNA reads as TGTGCCGCTCGGGGGGGAGATACGCAGTATTTT.

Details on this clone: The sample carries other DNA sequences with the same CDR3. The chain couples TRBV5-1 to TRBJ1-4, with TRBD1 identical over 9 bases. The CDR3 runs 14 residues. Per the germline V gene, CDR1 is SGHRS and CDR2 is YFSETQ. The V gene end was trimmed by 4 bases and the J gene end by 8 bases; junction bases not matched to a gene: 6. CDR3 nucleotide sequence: TGCGCCAGCAGCCAGGACAGGGGCGACGAAAAACTGTTTTTT. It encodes CASSQDRGDEKLFF.

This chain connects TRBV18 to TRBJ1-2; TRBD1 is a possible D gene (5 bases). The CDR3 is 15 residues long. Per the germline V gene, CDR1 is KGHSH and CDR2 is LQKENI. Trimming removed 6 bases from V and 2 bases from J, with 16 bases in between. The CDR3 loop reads CASSEGQGGNYGYTF. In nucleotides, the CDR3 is TGTGCCAGCTCGGAGGGGCAGGGTGGAAACTATGGCTACACCTTC.

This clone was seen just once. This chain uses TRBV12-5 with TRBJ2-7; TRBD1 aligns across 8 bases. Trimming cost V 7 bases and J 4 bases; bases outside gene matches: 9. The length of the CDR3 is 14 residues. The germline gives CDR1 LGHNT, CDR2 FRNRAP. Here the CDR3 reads CASAEDRVGYEQYF. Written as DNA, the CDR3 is TGTGCTAGTGCCGAGGACAGGGTCGGTTACGAGCAGTACTTC.

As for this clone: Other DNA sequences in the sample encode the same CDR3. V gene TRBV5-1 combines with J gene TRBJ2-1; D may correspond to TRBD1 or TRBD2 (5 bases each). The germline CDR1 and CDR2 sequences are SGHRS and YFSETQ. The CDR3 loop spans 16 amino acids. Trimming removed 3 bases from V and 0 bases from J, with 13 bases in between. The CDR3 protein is CASSSAGTGSYNEQFF. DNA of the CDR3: TGCGCCAGCAGCTCGGCCGGGACCGGCTCCTACAATGAGCAGTTCTTC. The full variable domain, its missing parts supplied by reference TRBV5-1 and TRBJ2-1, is KAGVTQTPRYLIKTRGQQVTLSCSPISGHRSVSWYQQTPGQGLQFLFEYFSETQRNKGNFPGRFSGRQFSNSRSEMNVSTLELGDSALYLCASSSAGTGSYNEQFFGPGTRLTVL.

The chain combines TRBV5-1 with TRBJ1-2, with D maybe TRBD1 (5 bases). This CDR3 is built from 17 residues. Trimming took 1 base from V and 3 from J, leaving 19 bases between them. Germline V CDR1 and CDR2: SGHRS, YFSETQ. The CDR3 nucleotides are TGCGCCAGCAGCTTGACGGGGGGACTATGGGAACACTATGGCTACACCTTC. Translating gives CASSLTGGLWEHYGYTF.

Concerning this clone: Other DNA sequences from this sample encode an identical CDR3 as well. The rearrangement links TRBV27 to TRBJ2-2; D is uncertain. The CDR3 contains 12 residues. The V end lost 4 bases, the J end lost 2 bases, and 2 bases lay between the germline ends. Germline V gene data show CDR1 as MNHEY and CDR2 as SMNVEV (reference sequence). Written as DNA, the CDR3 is TGTGCCAGCAGTTCCAACACCGGGGAGCTGTTTTTT. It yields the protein CASSSNTGELFF.

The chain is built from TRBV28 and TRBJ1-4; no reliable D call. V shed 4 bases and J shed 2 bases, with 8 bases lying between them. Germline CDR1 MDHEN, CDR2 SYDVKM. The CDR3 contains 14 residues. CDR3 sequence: CASSYVSTNEKLFF. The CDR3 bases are TGTGCCAGCAGTTATGTCAGCACTAATGAAAAACTGTTTTTT.

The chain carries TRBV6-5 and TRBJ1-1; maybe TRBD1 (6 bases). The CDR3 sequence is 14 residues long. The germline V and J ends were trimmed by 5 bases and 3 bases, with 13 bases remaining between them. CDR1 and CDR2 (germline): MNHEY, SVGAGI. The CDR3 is CASSPLRGDTEAFF. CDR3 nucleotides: TGTGCCAGCAGTCCCCTGAGGGGGGACACTGAAGCTTTCTTT.

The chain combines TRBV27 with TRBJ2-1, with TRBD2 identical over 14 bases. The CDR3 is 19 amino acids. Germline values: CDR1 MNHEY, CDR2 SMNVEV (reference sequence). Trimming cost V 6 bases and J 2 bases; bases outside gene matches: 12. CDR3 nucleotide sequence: TGTGCCAGCAGCCCGACTAGCGGGAGGGCGATCAGACCCTACAATGAGCAGTTCTTC. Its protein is CASSPTSGRAIRPYNEQFF.

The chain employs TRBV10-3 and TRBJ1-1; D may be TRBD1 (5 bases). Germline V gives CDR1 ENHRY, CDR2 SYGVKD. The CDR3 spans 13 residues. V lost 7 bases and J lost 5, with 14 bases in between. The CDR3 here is CAITSGRETEAFF. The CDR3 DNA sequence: TGTGCCATCACTTCAGGGCGAGAAACTGAAGCTTTCTTT.

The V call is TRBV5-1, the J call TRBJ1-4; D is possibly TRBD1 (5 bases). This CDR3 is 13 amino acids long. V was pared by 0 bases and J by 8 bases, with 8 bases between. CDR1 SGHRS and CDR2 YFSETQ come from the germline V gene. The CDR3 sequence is CASSLDQGEKLFF. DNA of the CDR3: TGCGCCAGCAGCTTGGATCAGGGCGAAAAACTGTTTTTT.

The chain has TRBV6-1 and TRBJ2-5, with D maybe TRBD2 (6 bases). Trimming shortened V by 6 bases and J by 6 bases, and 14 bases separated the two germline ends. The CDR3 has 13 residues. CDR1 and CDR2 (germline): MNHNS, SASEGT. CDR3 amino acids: CASSLGTVKTQYF. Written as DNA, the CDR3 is TGTGCCAGCAGCCTCGGGACTGTGAAGACCCAGTACTTC.

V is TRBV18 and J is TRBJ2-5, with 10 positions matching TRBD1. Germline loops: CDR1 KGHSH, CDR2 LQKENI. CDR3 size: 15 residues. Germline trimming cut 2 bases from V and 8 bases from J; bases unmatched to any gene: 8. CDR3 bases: TGTGCCAGCTCACCAACCGGGACAGGGGAAGGTACCCAGTACTTC. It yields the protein CASSPTGTGEGTQYF. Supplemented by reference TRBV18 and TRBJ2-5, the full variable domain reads NAGVMQNPRHLVRRRGQEARLRCSPMKGHSHVYWYRQLPEEGLKFMVYLQKENIIDESGMPKERFSAEFPKEGPSILRIQQVVRGDSAAYFCASSPTGTGEGTQYFGPGTRLLVL.

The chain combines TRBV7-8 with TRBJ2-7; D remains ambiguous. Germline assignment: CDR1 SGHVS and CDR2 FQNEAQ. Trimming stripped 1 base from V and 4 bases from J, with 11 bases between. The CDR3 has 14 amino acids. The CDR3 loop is CASSLEERRYEQYF. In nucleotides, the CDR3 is TGTGCCAGCAGCTTAGAGGAAAGACGATACGAGCAGTACTTC.

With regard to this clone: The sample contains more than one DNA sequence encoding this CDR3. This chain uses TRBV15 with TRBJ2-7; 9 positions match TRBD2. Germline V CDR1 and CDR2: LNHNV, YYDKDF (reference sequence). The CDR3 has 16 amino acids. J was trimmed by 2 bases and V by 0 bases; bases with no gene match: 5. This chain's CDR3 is CATSRDLAGLTYEQYF. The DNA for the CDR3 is TGTGCCACCAGCAGAGATCTAGCGGGATTAACCTACGAGCAGTACTTC.

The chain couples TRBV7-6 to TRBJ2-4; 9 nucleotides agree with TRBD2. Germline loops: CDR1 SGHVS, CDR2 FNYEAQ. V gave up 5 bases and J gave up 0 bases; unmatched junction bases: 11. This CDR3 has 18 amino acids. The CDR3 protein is CASSPTAGGIGAKNIQYF. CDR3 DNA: TGTGCCAGCAGCCCGACGGCGGGAGGGATCGGAGCCAAAAACATTCAGTACTTC.

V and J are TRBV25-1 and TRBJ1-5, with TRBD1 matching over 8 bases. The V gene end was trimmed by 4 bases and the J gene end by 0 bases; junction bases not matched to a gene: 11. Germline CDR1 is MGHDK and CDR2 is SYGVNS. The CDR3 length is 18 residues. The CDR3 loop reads CASSAQRTGNHSNQPQHF. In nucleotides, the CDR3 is TGTGCCAGCAGTGCCCAACGGACAGGGAACCATAGCAATCAGCCCCAGCATTTT. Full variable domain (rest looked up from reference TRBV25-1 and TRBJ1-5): EADIYQTPRYLVIGTGKKITLECSQTMGHDKMYWYQQDPGMELHLIHYSYGVNSTEKGDLSSESTVSRIRTEHFPLTLESARPSHTSQYLCASSAQRTGNHSNQPQHFGDGTRLSIL.

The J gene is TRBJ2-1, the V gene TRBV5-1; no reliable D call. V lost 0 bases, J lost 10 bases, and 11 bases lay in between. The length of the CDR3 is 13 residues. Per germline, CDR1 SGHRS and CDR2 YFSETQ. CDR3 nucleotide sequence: TGCGCCAGCAGCTTGGCCATGGGTGGCGAGCAGTTCTTC. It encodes CASSLAMGGEQFF.

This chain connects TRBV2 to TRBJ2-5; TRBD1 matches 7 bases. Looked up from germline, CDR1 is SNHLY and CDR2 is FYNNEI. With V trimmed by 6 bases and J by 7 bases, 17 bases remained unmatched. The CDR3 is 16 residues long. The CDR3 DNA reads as TGTGCCAGCAGCTATACGACAGGGTTGGGGATGTGGACCCAGTACTTC. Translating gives CASSYTTGLGMWTQYF.

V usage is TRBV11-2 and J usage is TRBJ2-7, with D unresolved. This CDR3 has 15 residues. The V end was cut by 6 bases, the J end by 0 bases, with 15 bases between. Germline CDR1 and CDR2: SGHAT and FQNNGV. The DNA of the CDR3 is TGTGCCAGCAGTCCCGCGGTACAACCCTCCTACGAGCAGTACTTC. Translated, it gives CASSPAVQPSYEQYF.

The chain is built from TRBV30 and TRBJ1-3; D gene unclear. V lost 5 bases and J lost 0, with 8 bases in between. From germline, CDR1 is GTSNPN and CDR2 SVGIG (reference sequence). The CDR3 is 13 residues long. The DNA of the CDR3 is TGTGCCTGGGCCCCTAGCTCTGGAAACACCATATATTTT. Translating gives CAWAPSSGNTIYF.

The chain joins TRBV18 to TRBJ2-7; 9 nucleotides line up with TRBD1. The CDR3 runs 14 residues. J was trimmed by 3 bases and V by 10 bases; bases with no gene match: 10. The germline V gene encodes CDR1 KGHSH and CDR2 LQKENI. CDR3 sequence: CATATGQGHYEQYF. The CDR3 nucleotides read TGTGCCACCGCAACGGGACAGGGTCACTACGAGCAGTACTTC.

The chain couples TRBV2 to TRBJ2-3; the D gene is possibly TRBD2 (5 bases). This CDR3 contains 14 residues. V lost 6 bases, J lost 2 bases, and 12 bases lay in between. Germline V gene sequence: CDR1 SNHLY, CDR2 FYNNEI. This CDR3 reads CASSASTFTDTQYF. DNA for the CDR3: TGTGCCAGCAGCGCTAGCACCTTCACAGATACGCAGTATTTT.